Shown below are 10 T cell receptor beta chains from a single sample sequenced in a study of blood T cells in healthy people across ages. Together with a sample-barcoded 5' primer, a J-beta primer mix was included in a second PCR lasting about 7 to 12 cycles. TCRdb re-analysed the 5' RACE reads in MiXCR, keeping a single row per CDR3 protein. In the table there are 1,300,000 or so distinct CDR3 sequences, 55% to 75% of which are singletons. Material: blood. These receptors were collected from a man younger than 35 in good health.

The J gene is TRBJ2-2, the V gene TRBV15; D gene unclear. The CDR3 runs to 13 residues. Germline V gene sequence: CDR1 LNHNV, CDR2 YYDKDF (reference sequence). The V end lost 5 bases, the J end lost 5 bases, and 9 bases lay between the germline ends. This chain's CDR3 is CATSVHMTGELFF. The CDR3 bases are TGTGCCACCAGCGTCCACATGACCGGGGAGCTGTTTTTT.

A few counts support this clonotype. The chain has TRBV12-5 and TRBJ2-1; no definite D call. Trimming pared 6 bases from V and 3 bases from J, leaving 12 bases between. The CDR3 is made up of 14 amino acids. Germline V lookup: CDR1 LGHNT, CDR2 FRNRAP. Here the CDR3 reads CASGLTDGYNEQFF. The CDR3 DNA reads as TGTGCTAGTGGCCTAACGGACGGCTACAATGAGCAGTTCTTC.

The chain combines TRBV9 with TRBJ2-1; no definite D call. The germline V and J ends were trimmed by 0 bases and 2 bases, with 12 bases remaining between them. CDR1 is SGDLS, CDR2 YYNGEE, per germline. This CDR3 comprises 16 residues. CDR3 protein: CASSVVGLRTYNEQFF. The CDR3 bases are TGTGCCAGCAGCGTAGTAGGCCTTCGCACCTACAATGAGCAGTTCTTC.

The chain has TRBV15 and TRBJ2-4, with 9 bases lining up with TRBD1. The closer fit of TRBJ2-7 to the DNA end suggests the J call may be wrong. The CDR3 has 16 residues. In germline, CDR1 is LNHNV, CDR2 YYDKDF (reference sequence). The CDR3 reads CATSRDPPGQGHEQYF. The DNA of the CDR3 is TGTGCCACCAGCAGAGACCCACCGGGACAGGGCCACGAGCAGTACTTC.

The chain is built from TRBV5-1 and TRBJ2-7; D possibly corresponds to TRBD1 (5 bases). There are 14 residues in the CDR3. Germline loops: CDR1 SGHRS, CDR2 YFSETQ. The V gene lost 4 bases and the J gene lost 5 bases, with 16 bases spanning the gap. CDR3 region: CASSPLPGKHEQYF. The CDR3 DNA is TGCGCCAGCAGCCCACTGCCAGGGAAGCACGAGCAGTACTTC. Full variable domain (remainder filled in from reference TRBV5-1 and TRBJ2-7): KAGVTQTPRYLIKTRGQQVTLSCSPISGHRSVSWYQQTPGQGLQFLFEYFSETQRNKGNFPGRFSGRQFSNSRSEMNVSTLELGDSALYLCASSPLPGKHEQYFGPGTRLTVT.

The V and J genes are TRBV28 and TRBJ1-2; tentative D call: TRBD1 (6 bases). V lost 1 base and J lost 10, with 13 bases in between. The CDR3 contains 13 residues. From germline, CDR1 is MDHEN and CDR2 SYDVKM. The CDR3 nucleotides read TGTGCCAGCAGTTTATCCGCGACAGGTTCCTACACCTTC. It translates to CASSLSATGSYTF.

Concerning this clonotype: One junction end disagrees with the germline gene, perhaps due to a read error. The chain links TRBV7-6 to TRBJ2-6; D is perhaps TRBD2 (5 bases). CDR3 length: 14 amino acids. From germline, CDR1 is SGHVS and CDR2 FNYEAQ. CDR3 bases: TGTTCCAGCGGCTTAGAACCTGGGGCCAACGTCCTGACTTTC. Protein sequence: CSSGLEPGANVLTF. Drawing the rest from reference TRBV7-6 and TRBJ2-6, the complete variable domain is GAGVSQSPRYKVTKRGQDVALRCDPISGHVSLYWYRQALGQGPEFLTYFNYEAQQDKSGLPNDRFSAERPEGSISTLTIQRTEQRDSAMYRCSSGLEPGANVLTFGAGSRLTVL.

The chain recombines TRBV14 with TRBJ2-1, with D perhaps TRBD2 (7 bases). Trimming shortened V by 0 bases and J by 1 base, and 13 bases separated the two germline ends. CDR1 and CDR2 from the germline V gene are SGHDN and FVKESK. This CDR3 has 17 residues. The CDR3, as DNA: TGTGCCAGCAGCCAAGATGGCGGGGGCAGGTCCTACAATGAGCAGTTCTTC. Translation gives CASSQDGGGRSYNEQFF.

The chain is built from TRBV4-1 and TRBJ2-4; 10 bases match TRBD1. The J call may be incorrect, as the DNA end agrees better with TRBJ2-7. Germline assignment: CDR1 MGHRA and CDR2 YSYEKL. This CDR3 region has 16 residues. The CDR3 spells CASSPLGDRGFYEQYF. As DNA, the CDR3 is TGCGCCAGCAGCCCTTTGGGGGACAGGGGTTTCTACGAGCAGTACTTC.

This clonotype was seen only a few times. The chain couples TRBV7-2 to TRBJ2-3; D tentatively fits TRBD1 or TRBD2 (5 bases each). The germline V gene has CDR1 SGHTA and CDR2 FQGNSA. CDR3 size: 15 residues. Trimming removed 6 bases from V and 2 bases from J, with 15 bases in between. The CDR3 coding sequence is TGTGCCAGCAGTCTCGGGACCGCCGTCACAGATACGCAGTATTTT. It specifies CASSLGTAVTDTQYF.